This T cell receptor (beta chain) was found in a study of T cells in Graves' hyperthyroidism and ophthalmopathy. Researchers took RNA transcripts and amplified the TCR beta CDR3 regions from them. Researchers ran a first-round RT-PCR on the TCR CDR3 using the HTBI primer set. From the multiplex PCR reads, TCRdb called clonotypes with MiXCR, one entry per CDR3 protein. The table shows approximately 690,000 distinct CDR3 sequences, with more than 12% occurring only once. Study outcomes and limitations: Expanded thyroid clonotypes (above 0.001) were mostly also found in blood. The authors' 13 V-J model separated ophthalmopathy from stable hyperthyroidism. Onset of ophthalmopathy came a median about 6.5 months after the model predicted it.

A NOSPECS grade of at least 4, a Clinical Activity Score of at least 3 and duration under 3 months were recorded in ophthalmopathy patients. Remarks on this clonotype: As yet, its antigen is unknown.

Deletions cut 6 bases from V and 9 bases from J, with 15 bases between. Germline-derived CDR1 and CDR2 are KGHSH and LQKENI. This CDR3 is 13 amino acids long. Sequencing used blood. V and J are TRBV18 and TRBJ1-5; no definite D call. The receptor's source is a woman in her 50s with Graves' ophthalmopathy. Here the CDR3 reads CASSPDPSTPQHF. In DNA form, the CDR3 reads TGTGCCAGCTCCCCCGACCCGTCGACGCCCCAGCATTTT.